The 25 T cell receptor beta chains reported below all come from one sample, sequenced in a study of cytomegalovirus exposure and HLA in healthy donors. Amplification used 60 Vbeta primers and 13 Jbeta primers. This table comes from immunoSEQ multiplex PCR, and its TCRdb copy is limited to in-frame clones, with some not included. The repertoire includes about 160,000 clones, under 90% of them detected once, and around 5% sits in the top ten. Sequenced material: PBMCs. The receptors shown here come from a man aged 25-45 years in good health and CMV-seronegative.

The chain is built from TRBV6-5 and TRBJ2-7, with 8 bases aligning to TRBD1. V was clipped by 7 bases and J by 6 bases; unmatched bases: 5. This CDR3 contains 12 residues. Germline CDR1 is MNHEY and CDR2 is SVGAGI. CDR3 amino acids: CASTGQALEQYF. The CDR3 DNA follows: TGTGCCAGCACGGGACAGGCACTCGAGCAGTACTTC.

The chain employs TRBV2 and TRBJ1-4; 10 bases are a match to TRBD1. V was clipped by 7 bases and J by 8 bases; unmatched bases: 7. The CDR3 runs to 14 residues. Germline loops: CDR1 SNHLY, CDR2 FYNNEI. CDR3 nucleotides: TGTGCCAGCACTAAGGGGACAGGGGACGAAAAACTGTTTTTT. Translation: CASTKGTGDEKLFF.

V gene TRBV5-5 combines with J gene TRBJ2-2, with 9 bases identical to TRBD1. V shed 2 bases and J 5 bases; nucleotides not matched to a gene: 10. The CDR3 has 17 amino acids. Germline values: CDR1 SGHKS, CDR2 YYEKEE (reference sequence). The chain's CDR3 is CASSFEPGTGRTGELFF. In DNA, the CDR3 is TGTGCCAGCAGCTTCGAACCCGGGACAGGGAGGACCGGGGAGCTGTTTTTT.

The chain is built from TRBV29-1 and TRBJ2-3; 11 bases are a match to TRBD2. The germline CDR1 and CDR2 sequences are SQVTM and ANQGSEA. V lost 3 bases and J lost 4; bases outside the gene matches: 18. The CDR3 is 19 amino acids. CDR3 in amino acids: CSVELKRLSGGAGADTQYF. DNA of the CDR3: TGCAGCGTTGAGTTAAAACGTCTTAGCGGGGGGGCCGGGGCAGATACGCAGTATTTT.

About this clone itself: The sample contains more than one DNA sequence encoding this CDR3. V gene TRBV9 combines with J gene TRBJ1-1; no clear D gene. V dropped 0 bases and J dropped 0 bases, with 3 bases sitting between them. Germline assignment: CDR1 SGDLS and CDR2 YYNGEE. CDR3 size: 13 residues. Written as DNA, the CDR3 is TGTGCCAGCAGCGTAGCAGTGAACACTGAAGCTTTCTTT. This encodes CASSVAVNTEAFF.

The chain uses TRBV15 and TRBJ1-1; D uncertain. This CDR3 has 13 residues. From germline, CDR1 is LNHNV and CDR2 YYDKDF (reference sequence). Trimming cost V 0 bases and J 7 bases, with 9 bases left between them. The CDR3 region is CATSRDLADEAFF. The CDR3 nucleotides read TGTGCCACCAGCAGAGATCTGGCAGATGAAGCTTTCTTT.

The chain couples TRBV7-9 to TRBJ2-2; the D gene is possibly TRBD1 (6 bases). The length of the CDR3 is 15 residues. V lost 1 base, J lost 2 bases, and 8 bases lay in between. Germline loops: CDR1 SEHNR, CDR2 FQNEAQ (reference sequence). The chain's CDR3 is CASSLGQVNTGELFF. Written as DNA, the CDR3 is TGTGCCAGCAGCTTAGGACAGGTTAACACCGGGGAGCTGTTTTTT.

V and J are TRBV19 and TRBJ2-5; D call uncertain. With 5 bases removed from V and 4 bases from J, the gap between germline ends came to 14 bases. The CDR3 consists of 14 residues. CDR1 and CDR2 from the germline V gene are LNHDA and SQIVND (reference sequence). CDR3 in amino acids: CASSPRGRRETQYF. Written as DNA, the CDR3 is TGTGCCAGTAGTCCCCGAGGCAGACGAGAGACCCAGTACTTC.

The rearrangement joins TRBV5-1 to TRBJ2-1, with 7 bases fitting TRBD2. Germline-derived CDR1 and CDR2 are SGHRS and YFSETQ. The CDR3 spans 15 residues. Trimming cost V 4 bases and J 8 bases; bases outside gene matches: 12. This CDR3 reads CASSTTSRMGYEQFF. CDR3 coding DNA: TGCGCCAGCAGCACGACTAGCCGGATGGGGTATGAGCAGTTCTTC.

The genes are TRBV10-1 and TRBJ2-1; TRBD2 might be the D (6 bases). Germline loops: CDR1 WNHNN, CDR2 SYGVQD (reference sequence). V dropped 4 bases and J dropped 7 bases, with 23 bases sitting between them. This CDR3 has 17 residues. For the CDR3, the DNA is TGCGCCAGCAGTGGTGACCCCCGGGACTCCCTCCGGAATGAGCAGTTCTTC. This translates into CASSGDPRDSLRNEQFF.

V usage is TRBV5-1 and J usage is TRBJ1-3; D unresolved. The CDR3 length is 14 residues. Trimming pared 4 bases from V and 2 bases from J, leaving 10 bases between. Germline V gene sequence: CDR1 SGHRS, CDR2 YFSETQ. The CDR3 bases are TGCGCCAGCAGCCCCCGAGAAACTGGAAACACCATATATTTT. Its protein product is CASSPRETGNTIYF.

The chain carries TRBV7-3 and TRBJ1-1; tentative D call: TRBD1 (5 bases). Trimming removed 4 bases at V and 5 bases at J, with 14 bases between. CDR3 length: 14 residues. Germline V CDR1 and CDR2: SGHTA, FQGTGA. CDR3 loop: CASSSPTVPTEAFF. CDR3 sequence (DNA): TGTGCCAGCAGCTCACCGACAGTCCCGACTGAAGCTTTCTTT.

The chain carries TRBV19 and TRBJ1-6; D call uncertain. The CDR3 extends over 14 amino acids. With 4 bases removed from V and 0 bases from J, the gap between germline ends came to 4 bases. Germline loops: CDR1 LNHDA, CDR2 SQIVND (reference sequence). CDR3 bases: TGTGCCAGTAGTACCCGCTCCTATAATTCACCCCTCCACTTT. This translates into CASSTRSYNSPLHF.

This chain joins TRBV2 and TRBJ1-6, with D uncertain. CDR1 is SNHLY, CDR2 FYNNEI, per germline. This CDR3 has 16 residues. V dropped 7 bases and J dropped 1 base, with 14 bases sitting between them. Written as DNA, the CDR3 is TGTGCCAGCACCGAATGGCAGATATCCTATAATTCACCCCTCCACTTT. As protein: CASTEWQISYNSPLHF.

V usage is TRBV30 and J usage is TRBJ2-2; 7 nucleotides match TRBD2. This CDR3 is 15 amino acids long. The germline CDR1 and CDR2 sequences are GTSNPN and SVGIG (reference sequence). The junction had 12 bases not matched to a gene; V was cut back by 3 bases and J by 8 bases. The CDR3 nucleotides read TGTGCCTGGAGCGCGGGGCGGGGGATTATTGGGGAGCTGTTTTTT. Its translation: CAWSAGRGIIGELFF.

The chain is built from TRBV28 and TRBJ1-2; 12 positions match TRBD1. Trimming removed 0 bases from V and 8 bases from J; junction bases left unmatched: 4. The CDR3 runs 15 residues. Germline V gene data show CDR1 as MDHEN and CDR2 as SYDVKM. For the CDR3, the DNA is TGTGCCAGCAGTTTATGGGGACAGGGGGCCCCCGGCTACACCTTC. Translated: CASSLWGQGAPGYTF.

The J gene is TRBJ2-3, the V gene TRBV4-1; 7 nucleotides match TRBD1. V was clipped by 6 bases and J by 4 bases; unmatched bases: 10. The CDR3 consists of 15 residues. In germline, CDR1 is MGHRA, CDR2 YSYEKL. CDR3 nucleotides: TGCGCCAGCAGGCACTTACAGGGGAGCGCAGATACGCAGTATTTT. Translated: CASRHLQGSADTQYF.

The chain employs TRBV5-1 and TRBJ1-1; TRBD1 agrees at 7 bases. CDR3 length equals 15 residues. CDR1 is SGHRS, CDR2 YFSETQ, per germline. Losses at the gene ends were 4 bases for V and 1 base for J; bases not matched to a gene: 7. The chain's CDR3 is CASSTGTERNTEAFF. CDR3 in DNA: TGCGCCAGCAGCACTGGGACAGAGAGGAACACTGAAGCTTTCTTT.

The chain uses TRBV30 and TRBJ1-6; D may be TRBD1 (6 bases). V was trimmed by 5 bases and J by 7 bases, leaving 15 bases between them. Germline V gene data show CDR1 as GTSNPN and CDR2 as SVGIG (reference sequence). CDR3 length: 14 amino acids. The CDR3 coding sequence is TGTGCCTGGGCATTTCAGGGGCAGAATTCACCCCTCCACTTT. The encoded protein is CAWAFQGQNSPLHF. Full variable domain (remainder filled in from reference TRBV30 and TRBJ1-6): SQTIHQWPATLVQPVGSPLSLECTVEGTSNPNLYWYRQAAGRGLQLLFYSVGIGQISSEVPQNLSASRPQDRQFILSSKKLLLSDSGFYLCAWAFQGQNSPLHFGNGTRLTVT.

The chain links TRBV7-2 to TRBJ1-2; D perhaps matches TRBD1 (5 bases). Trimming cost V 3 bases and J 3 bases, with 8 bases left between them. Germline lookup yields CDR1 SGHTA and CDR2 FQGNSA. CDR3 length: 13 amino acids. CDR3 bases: TGTGCCAGCAGCTTGACAGTTTACTATGGCTACACCTTC. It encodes CASSLTVYYGYTF.

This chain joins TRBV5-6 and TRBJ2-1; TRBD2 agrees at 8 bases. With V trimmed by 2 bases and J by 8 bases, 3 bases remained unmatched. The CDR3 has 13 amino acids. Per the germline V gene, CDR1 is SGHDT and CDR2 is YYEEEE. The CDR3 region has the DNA TGTGCCAGCAGCTTCGGGACTAGGCATGAGCAGTTCTTC. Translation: CASSFGTRHEQFF.

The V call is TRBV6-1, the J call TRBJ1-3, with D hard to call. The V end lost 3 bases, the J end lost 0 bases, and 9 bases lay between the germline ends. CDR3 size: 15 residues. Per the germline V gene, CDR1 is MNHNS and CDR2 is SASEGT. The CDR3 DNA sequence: TGTGCCAGCAGTGAGAGGAGGAGCTCTGGAAACACCATATATTTT. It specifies CASSERRSSGNTIYF.

The CDR3 nucleotides read TGTGCCAGCCTACTCAGGGGGCATGGTTCACCCCTCCACTTT. Protein product: CASLLRGHGSPLHF. The chain combines TRBV28 with TRBJ1-6; 8 nucleotides agree with TRBD1. V shed 8 bases and J 9 bases; nucleotides not matched to a gene: 9. CDR3 length: 14 amino acids. Germline lookup yields CDR1 MDHEN and CDR2 SYDVKM.

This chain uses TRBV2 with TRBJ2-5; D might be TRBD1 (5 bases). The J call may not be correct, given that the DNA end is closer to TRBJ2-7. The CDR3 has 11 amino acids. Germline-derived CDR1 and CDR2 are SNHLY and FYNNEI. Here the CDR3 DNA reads TGTGCCAGCGCAGGGAACTACGAGCAGTACTTC. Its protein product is CASAGNYEQYF.

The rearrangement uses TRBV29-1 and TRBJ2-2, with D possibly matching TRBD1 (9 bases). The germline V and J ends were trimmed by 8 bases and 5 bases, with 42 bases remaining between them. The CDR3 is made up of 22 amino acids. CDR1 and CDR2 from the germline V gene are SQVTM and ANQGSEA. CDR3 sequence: CSIRKLRGARDRVGSYTGELFF. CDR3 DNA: TGCAGCATCAGAAAGCTGCGGGGGGCCCGGGACAGGGTCGGGAGTTATACCGGGGAGCTGTTTTTT.